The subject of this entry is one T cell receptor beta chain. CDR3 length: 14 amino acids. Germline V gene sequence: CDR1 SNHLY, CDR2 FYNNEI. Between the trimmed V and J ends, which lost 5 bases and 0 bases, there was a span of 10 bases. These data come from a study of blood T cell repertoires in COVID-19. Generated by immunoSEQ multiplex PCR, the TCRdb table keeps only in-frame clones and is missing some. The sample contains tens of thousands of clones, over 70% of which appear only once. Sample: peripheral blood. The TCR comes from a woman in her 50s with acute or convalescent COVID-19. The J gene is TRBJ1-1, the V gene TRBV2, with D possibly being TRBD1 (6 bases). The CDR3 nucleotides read TGTGCCAGCAGTTACAGGGTTTTGAACACTGAAGCTTTCTTT. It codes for CASSYRVLNTEAFF.